This T cell receptor (beta chain) was retrieved from a study of neoadjuvant anti-PD-1 for oral cavity cancer. The overall study: Around day 43, patients without progression received a fourth nivolumab dose before surgery.

Study-wide results and caveats: Larger post-treatment preexisting tumor clones tracked with greater tumor shrinkage. Treg/Th17 ratio rose with pretreatment blood and fell with post-treatment tumor TCRbeta clonality.

Clones were read by immunoSEQ multiplex PCR, and TCRdb kept only the in-frame ones, dropping some. The sample has some 15,000 clones, 40% seen once. This clone has a handful of counts. Its antigen is undetermined. The V and J ends lost 5 bases and 7 bases respectively, with 14 bases between them. The germline CDR1 and CDR2 sequences are SSHAT and FNYEAQ (reference sequence). This CDR3 comprises 14 residues. Documented time point: after neoadjuvant nivolumab, at surgical resection. These oral cavity squamous cell carcinomas were HPV-negative and locally advanced. Here the sequenced sample was tumor tissue, taken after nivolumab (anti-PD-1) treatment. The chain carries TRBV7-7 and TRBJ2-2; D tentatively reads TRBD1 or TRBD2 (6 bases each). The sequence was collected from a person aged 40 to 85 with oral cavity squamous cell carcinoma. The CDR3 spells CASSPQGGVGELFF. The CDR3 nucleotides are TGTGCCAGCAGCCCACAGGGAGGTGTCGGGGAGCTGTTTTTT.